This TCR beta chain emerged from a study of blood T cell repertoires in COVID-19. Across the study: The samples span acute and convalescent COVID-19 from the United States, Italy and Spain.

Germline V CDR1 and CDR2: LNHDA, SQIVND (reference sequence). The J segment lost 1 base and the V segment lost 5 bases, leaving 5 bases of the junction unmatched. The CDR3 runs 15 residues. The assay was immunoSEQ multiplex PCR, and TCRdb's table has in-frame clones only and misses some. The table shows hundreds of thousands of clones, with 87% occurring only once. The chain links TRBV19 to TRBJ2-3, with TRBD2 matching over 8 bases. This sequence was found in a woman aged 40-49 years who had recovered from COVID-19. The material sequenced was PBMCs or T cells enriched from blood (not recorded which). The CDR3 DNA follows: TGTGCCAGTAGTTTAGCGGGGTCCGGCACAGATACGCAGTATTTT. It is translated as CASSLAGSGTDTQYF.